What follows are 21 T cell receptor beta chains derived from one specimen sequenced in a study of cytomegalovirus exposure and HLA in healthy donors. The PCR had 60 Vbeta and 13 Jbeta primers. Using immunoSEQ multiplex PCR, the repertoire was profiled, and TCRdb retains in-frame clones only, with some absent. Among some 190,000 clones, 76% were seen once, and the ten largest hold about 1.6%. The sample taken for sequencing was PBMCs. The receptors shown here come from a man aged 18 to 35 in good health and CMV-seronegative.

The V gene is TRBV2, the J gene TRBJ1-1; weak D call: TRBD1 (5 bases). Per germline, CDR1 SNHLY and CDR2 FYNNEI. V lost 7 bases, J lost 4 bases, and 16 bases lay in between. This CDR3 has 14 residues. The CDR3 DNA follows: TGTGCCAGCACCTACGGGGGGTTGGGCACTGAAGCTTTCTTT. Translation: CASTYGGLGTEAFF.

This CDR3 is CASSLATLETTQYF. CDR3 DNA sequence: TGTGCCAGCAGCTTAGCCACCCTAGAGACTACGCAGTATTTT. The chain couples TRBV11-2 to TRBJ2-3; D uncertain. Trimming removed 1 base from V and 8 bases from J, with 13 bases in between. This CDR3 region has 14 residues. From germline, CDR1 is SGHAT and CDR2 FQNNGV. Variable domain in full (rest from reference TRBV11-2 and TRBJ2-3): EAGVAQSPRYKIIEKRQSVAFWCNPISGHATLYWYQQILGQGPKLLIQFQNNGVVDDSQLPKDRFSAERLKGVDSTLKIQPAKLEDSAVYLCASSLATLETTQYFGPGTRLTVL.

In DNA form, the CDR3 reads TGTGCCAGCAGCCTAGCTGACAGGCCGACGCAGTATTTT. It is translated as CASSLADRPTQYF. V is TRBV6-5 and J is TRBJ2-3, with D perhaps matching TRBD1 (6 bases). V dropped 6 bases and J dropped 9 bases, with 16 bases sitting between them. Per germline, CDR1 MNHEY and CDR2 SVGAGI. The CDR3 runs 13 residues.

This rearrangement joins TRBV7-2 to TRBJ2-3, with D perhaps TRBD1 (5 bases). The CDR3 covers 15 residues. V lost 1 base and J 4 bases, leaving 12 bases between the germline ends. Germline-derived CDR1 and CDR2 are SGHTA and FQGNSA. CDR3 protein: CASSLGGRDSDTQYF. The CDR3 nucleotides are TGTGCCAGCAGCTTAGGCGGCAGGGATTCAGATACGCAGTATTTT.

In its sample, this clone was seen many times. The sample holds other DNA sequences that translate to the same CDR3. The CDR3 here is CASSELAGGYNEQFF. The CDR3 nucleotides are TGTGCCAGCAGTGAACTAGCGGGAGGGTACAATGAGCAGTTCTTC. The V call is TRBV6-1, the J call TRBJ2-1, with 12 bases aligning to TRBD2. CDR3 size: 15 residues. The V gene's germline CDR1 is MNHNS and CDR2 SASEGT. Losses at the gene ends were 2 bases for V and 4 bases for J; bases not matched to a gene: 0.

J is TRBJ2-1 and V is TRBV2; 10 positions match TRBD2. This CDR3 has 15 residues. The V segment lost 6 bases and the J segment 1 base; nucleotides outside the gene matches: 3. Germline V gene sequence: CDR1 SNHLY, CDR2 FYNNEI. CDR3 DNA sequence: TGTGCCAGCAGGCAACTAGCGGGGTCCTACAATGAGCAGTTCTTC. It translates to CASRQLAGSYNEQFF. The entire variable domain, with the rest obtained from reference TRBV2 and TRBJ2-1, is as follows: EPEVTQTPSHQVTQMGQEVILRCVPISNHLYFYWYRQILGQKVEFLVSFYNNEISEKSEIFDDQFSVERPDGSNFTLKIRSTKLEDSAMYFCASRQLAGSYNEQFFGPGTRLTVL.

V gene TRBV28 combines with J gene TRBJ2-7, with 8 positions matching TRBD1. In germline, CDR1 is MDHEN, CDR2 SYDVKM. The CDR3 contains 15 residues. V lost 3 bases, J lost 1 base, and 5 bases stayed unmatched. The CDR3 DNA is TGTGCCAGCAGTTTGCCGGGACAGGCGTCCTACGAGCAGTACTTC. Amino acids: CASSLPGQASYEQYF.

This clone has a handful of counts. V and J are TRBV10-3 and TRBJ2-7; 14 bases align to TRBD2. Losses at the gene ends were 6 bases for V and 5 bases for J; bases not matched to a gene: 6. The CDR3 contains 15 residues. CDR1 and CDR2 from the germline V gene are ENHRY and SYGVKD. In nucleotides, the CDR3 is TGTGCCATCAGCCCTGGGACTAGCGGGAGTGACGAGCAGTACTTC. Amino acid sequence: CAISPGTSGSDEQYF.

The chain joins TRBV7-9 to TRBJ1-5, with 9 bases aligning to TRBD1. The ends lost 5 bases at V and 3 bases at J; junction bases unmatched: 8. CDR1 and CDR2 from the germline V gene are SEHNR and FQNEAQ (reference sequence). CDR3 length equals 16 residues. DNA of the CDR3: TGTGCCAGCAGCGCTACAGGGGGCTTAGACAATCAGCCCCAGCATTTT. Translating it yields CASSATGGLDNQPQHF.

The chain is built from TRBV28 and TRBJ1-5, with D possibly being TRBD1 (6 bases). The germline gives CDR1 MDHEN, CDR2 SYDVKM. This CDR3 spans 15 amino acids. V shed 2 bases and J shed 1 base, with 9 bases lying between them. CDR3 DNA sequence: TGTGCCAGCAGTTTAGGAGACAGGAGCAATCAGCCCCAGCATTTT. Residues: CASSLGDRSNQPQHF.

The chain links TRBV27 to TRBJ1-3; D remains ambiguous. The CDR3 loop spans 19 amino acids. Trimming took off 6 bases at V and 0 bases at J, with 24 bases between the two ends. Per germline, CDR1 MNHEY and CDR2 SMNVEV (reference sequence). The CDR3 coding sequence is TGTGCCAGCAGGAGAGAATTAAGTCGTCACAGAAGCTCTGGAAACACCATATATTTT. It is translated as CASRRELSRHRSSGNTIYF.

The rearrangement links TRBV7-2 to TRBJ2-2; D is undetermined. This CDR3 is 13 amino acids long. The germline V gene has CDR1 SGHTA and CDR2 FQGNSA. V lost 5 bases and J 4 bases, leaving 8 bases between the germline ends. This chain's CDR3 is CASSPRPTGELFF. For the CDR3, the DNA is TGTGCCAGCAGCCCGCGCCCCACCGGGGAGCTGTTTTTT. Drawing the rest from reference TRBV7-2 and TRBJ2-2, the complete variable domain is GAGVSQSPSNKVTEKGKDVELRCDPISGHTALYWYRQSLGQGLEFLIYFQGNSAPDKSGLPSDRFSAERTGGSVSTLTIQRTQQEDSAVYLCASSPRPTGELFFGEGSRLTVL.

The chain links TRBV7-2 to TRBJ2-3; D might be TRBD1 (5 bases). V was trimmed by 6 bases and J by 4 bases, leaving 8 bases between them. This CDR3 has 12 residues. CDR1 SGHTA and CDR2 FQGNSA come from the germline V gene. The CDR3 bases are TGTGCCAGCAGTTGGGGCCCAGATACGCAGTATTTT. Its protein product is CASSWGPDTQYF.

Regarding this clone: Because it lacks the conserved phenylalanine or tryptophan at the end, this CDR3 is likely a read error. This sequence joins TRBV7-9 and TRBJ1-1; 10 bases map to TRBD1. Germline CDR1 and CDR2: SEHNR and FQNEAQ (reference sequence). Trimming took 5 bases from V and 5 from J; bases not matched to a gene: 5. The CDR3 length is 14 residues. CDR3 bases: TGTGCCAGCAGCCCCGGGACAGGGGAGACTGAAGCTTTCCTT. Translation: CASSPGTGETEAFL.

J is TRBJ2-5 and V is TRBV19; 9 nucleotides align to TRBD2. The ends lost 4 bases at V and 4 bases at J; junction bases unmatched: 4. The length of the CDR3 is 14 residues. CDR1 is LNHDA and CDR2 is SQIVND in the germline V gene (reference sequence). The CDR3, as DNA: TGTGCCAGTAGTAGGGGGACTAGCCCAGAGACCCAGTACTTC. Amino acids: CASSRGTSPETQYF.

The chain combines TRBV4-1 with TRBJ2-5, with unresolved D. TRBJ2-7 matches the DNA end more closely, so the J call is doubtful. The CDR3 has 12 residues. Germline assignment: CDR1 MGHRA and CDR2 YSYEKL. The DNA of the CDR3 is TGCGCCAGCAGCCAAGGTGGTCTCGAGCAGTACTTC. Protein: CASSQGGLEQYF.

The J gene is TRBJ2-3, the V gene TRBV28, with TRBD2 as a possible D gene (6 bases). Germline lookup yields CDR1 MDHEN and CDR2 SYDVKM. CDR3 length equals 12 residues. The V gene lost 8 bases and the J gene lost 2 bases, with 8 bases spanning the gap. The CDR3 coding sequence is TGTGCCAGCGGGGGGTACACAGATACGCAGTATTTT. Its protein product is CASGGYTDTQYF.

This chain uses TRBV5-1 with TRBJ2-3, with 10 bases matching TRBD2. Trimming took 2 bases from V and 1 from J; bases not matched to a gene: 1. Germline-derived CDR1 and CDR2 are SGHRS and YFSETQ. The CDR3 contains 15 residues. DNA for the CDR3: TGCGCCAGCAGCTTCGGGACTAGCGGCACAGATACGCAGTATTTT. Translation gives CASSFGTSGTDTQYF. The variable domain in full, with the rest retrieved from reference TRBV5-1 and TRBJ2-3, is KAGVTQTPRYLIKTRGQQVTLSCSPISGHRSVSWYQQTPGQGLQFLFEYFSETQRNKGNFPGRFSGRQFSNSRSEMNVSTLELGDSALYLCASSFGTSGTDTQYFGPGTRLTVL.

This clone has only one observation. V gene TRBV7-9 combines with J gene TRBJ1-3; D might be TRBD1 (5 bases). Germline loops: CDR1 SEHNR, CDR2 FQNEAQ (reference sequence). V was clipped by 7 bases and J by 2 bases, with 21 bases between them. The CDR3 loop spans 17 amino acids. CDR3 nucleotides: TGTGCCAGCACCCTCCGGGAGGGTCAGGGCGCTGGAAACACCATATATTTT. This sequence encodes CASTLREGQGAGNTIYF.

This clone was counted once. J is TRBJ1-1 and V is TRBV5-1, with TRBD1 identical over 8 bases. The CDR3 is 14 amino acids. Germline V lookup: CDR1 SGHRS, CDR2 YFSETQ. J gave up 5 bases and V 2 bases, and 5 bases lay outside the gene matches. CDR3 loop: CASSLRDRLTEAFF. CDR3 nucleotide sequence: TGCGCCAGCAGCTTACGGGACAGGTTAACTGAAGCTTTCTTT.

V gene TRBV6-5 combines with J gene TRBJ2-5; TRBD1 matches at 8 bases. The J call may be faulty, since TRBJ2-7 better matches the DNA end. Germline values: CDR1 MNHEY, CDR2 SVGAGI. This CDR3 spans 16 amino acids. For the CDR3, the DNA is TGTGCCAGCAGTTACCCCCGGCAGGGGGCTGTGTCCGAGCAGTACTTC. As protein: CASSYPRQGAVSEQYF.